The rows below give T cell receptor beta chains drawn from one sample of a study of T-cell reconstitution after alpha-beta-depleted transplantation in children. TCRdb passed the PCR reads through MiXCR, listing each CDR3 protein once. The sample gives some 600,000 distinct CDR3 sequences, around a sixth of which show up once; 1.1% is in the top ten. Sequenced here: PBMCs from the stem cell graft donor, sampled from the stem cell graft. Receptors were obtained from a human donor who donated a stem cell graft to a child with acute myeloid leukemia. Each CDR3 is given with its conserved first and last residue. Fields, in order: CDR3 DNA, CDR3 protein, V gene, J gene, D gene, clone size. The D gene is left open where the match is weak. Clone size is not always given. Where it is, it says once, few, many or a class for expanded clones.

DNA: TGTGCCAGCTCACCCGACATCAAGACAGAGCAGTTCTTC
CDR3: CASSPDIKTEQFF
V: TRBV18
J: TRBJ2-1
D: .
size: few

DNA: TGCAGTGCTGACCGAGGCAGGGACAATGAGCAGTTCTTC
CDR3: CSADRGRDNEQFF
V: TRBV20-1
J: TRBJ2-1
D: .
size: .

DNA: TGTGCCAGCAGTTCCCGACTAGCGGGCCTCACAGATACGCAGTATTTT
CDR3: CASSSRLAGLTDTQYF
V: TRBV6-5
J: TRBJ2-3
D: TRBD2
size: .

DNA: TGTGCCAGCAGTGCGCCGGGACAGGGGGTAAGCACTGAAGCTTTCTTT
CDR3: CASSAPGQGVSTEAFF
V: TRBV25-1
J: TRBJ1-1
D: TRBD1
size: many

DNA: TGCAGCGTAAGATGGACGGGCGGGGAGACCCAGTACTTC
CDR3: CSVRWTGGETQYF
V: TRBV29-1
J: TRBJ2-5
D: .
size: .

DNA: TGCGCCAGCGGAGTAACAAGCACAGATACGCAGTATTTT
CDR3: CASGVTSTDTQYF
V: TRBV5-1
J: TRBJ2-3
D: .
size: .

DNA: TGTGCCAGCAGTCCCACTCAGGGAATTCGGAACACTGAAGCTTTCTTT
CDR3: CASSPTQGIRNTEAFF
V: TRBV12-3/TRBV12-4
J: TRBJ1-1
D: .
size: .

DNA: TGCAGTGCTAGAGATGGGGCTTCGGGCTCCTACGAGCAGTACTTC
CDR3: CSARDGASGSYEQYF
V: TRBV20-1
J: TRBJ2-7
D: .
size: many

DNA: TGTGCCAGCAGCCCAACGGACAGACTAAACATTCAGTACTTC
CDR3: CASSPTDRLNIQYF
V: TRBV6-1
J: TRBJ2-4
D: .
size: few

DNA: TGTGCCAGCAGCCTACAGGGAGTAGGGAACACTGAAGCTTTCTTT
CDR3: CASSLQGVGNTEAFF
V: TRBV27
J: TRBJ1-1
D: .
size: many

DNA: TGTGCCTGGAGTGTGAGGAGAGCGTCCTACGAGCAGTACTTC
CDR3: CAWSVRRASYEQYF
V: TRBV30
J: TRBJ2-7
D: .
size: .

DNA: TGCAGTGCTTTGGCCCCGCCGAGCTCTGGAAACACCATATATTTT
CDR3: CSALAPPSSGNTIYF
V: TRBV20-1
J: TRBJ1-3
D: .
size: few

DNA: TGTGCCAGCAGCTTAAAAGGGACAGGGGGAGTCGGTAATGAAAAACTGTTTTTT
CDR3: CASSLKGTGGVGNEKLFF
V: TRBV11-1
J: TRBJ1-4
D: TRBD1
size: few

DNA: TGCGCCAGCAGCCCGGGTACAGGGGTGGTCACTGAAGCTTTCTTT
CDR3: CASSPGTGVVTEAFF
V: TRBV5-1
J: TRBJ1-1
D: TRBD1
size: few

DNA: TGCAGTGCTAGAGACGGCCGGACGGTGAACACCGGGGAGCTGTTTTTT
CDR3: CSARDGRTVNTGELFF
V: TRBV20-1
J: TRBJ2-2
D: .
size: few

DNA: TGTGCCAGCAGCTTATTTCAGGGGTTGGTCAATGAGCAGTTCTTC
CDR3: CASSLFQGLVNEQFF
V: TRBV7-2
J: TRBJ2-1
D: .
size: many

DNA: TGCAGTGCTAGAGAACAGGGCGGAAATGAAGCTTTCTTT
CDR3: CSAREQGGNEAFF
V: TRBV20-1
J: TRBJ1-1
D: .
size: .